This T cell receptor (beta chain) appears in the sequencing data of a study of radiation and T cells in renal cell carcinoma. Here immunoSEQ multiplex PCR was the method, and the copy in TCRdb shows in-frame clones only, minus some. The table records about 150,000 clones, less than 90% of them present only once. The V and J ends lost 5 bases and 6 bases respectively, with 22 bases between them. The CDR3 consists of 16 residues. Germline V lookup: CDR1 LNHDA, CDR2 SQIVND (reference sequence). Specified time point: baseline pretreatment blood. Documented treatment: 15 Gy SBRT to primary tumor, nephrectomy 4 weeks later. Blood was sampled at baseline, 2 weeks and 4 weeks after SBRT.

The rearrangement uses TRBV19 and TRBJ1-2, with D perhaps TRBD1 (6 bases). The sequence came from a woman in her 70s with renal cell carcinoma. Specimen: blood, collected from a patient whose treatment included radiotherapy and nephrectomy. Here the CDR3 DNA reads TGTGCCAGTAGTCCTATCCCCCTATACAGGGAGAATGGCTACACCTTC. It encodes CASSPIPLYRENGYTF.